A selection of T cell receptor beta chains follows, all from one sample in a study of tumor-infiltrating lymphocytes in primary liver carcinoma. TCRdb fed the multiplex PCR reads into MiXCR, producing one record per CDR3 protein. This repertoire shows 100,000 to 150,000 distinct CDR3 sequences, 64% found once; its top ten account for around 8.4%. Sequencing was performed on liver tumor tissue from sampling region 3. These receptors were collected from a woman between 55 and 75 years old with primary liver carcinoma and hepatitis B virus infection. Both conserved end residues are part of each CDR3. The order of the fields is V gene, J gene, clone size, D gene, CDR3 DNA, CDR3 protein. The D gene is left open where the match is weak. Rows give clone size only sometimes, using once, few, many, or a class for an expanded clone.

V gene: TRBV4-1; J gene: TRBJ2-2; clone size: .; D gene: TRBD1; CDR3 DNA: TGCGCTACCAGCAAGGACCCAGCAGGGGGCGGAACCGGGGAGCTGTTTTTT; CDR3 protein: CATSKDPAGGGTGELFF
V gene: TRBV12-3/TRBV12-4; J gene: TRBJ1-1; clone size: many; D gene: .; CDR3 DNA: TGTGCCAGCAGGGAGGGAAACTTGAAGGGCACTGAAGCTTTCTTT; CDR3 protein: CASREGNLKGTEAFF
V gene: TRBV10-1; J gene: TRBJ2-3; clone size: .; D gene: .; CDR3 DNA: TGCTCCAGCAGTGACGCGAGGACCTATACGCAGTATTTT; CDR3 protein: CSSSDARTYTQYF
V gene: TRBV4-1; J gene: TRBJ2-1; clone size: many; D gene: TRBD2; CDR3 DNA: TGCGCCAGCAGCCAAGTGACTAGCGGGAGGATGCGGAATGAGCAGTTCTTC; CDR3 protein: CASSQVTSGRMRNEQFF
V gene: TRBV6-1; J gene: TRBJ2-5; clone size: many; D gene: TRBD2; CDR3 DNA: TGTGCCAGCCGGGTTGGACTAGAGGAGACCCAGTACTTC; CDR3 protein: CASRVGLEETQYF
V gene: TRBV7-9; J gene: TRBJ2-2; clone size: few; D gene: TRBD1; CDR3 DNA: TGTGCCAGCAGCTTAGGGGGCTTAGGGGGCCTGAACACCGGGGAGCTGTTTTTT; CDR3 protein: CASSLGGLGGLNTGELFF
V gene: TRBV5-1; J gene: TRBJ2-3; clone size: many; D gene: TRBD1; CDR3 DNA: TGCGCCAGCATAGGACAGGGGGCACCATATACGCAGTATTTT; CDR3 protein: CASIGQGAPYTQYF
V gene: TRBV7-9; J gene: TRBJ2-1; clone size: many; D gene: .; CDR3 DNA: TGTGCCAGCAGCCGCGAAGGACGGAGGGGTTACAATGAGCAGTTCTTC; CDR3 protein: CASSREGRRGYNEQFF
V gene: TRBV11-2; J gene: TRBJ2-2; clone size: .; D gene: TRBD1; CDR3 DNA: TGTACCAGCATCCCCCTTCCCGGACAGGGTGGTACCGGGGAGCTGTTTTTT; CDR3 protein: CTSIPLPGQGGTGELFF
V gene: TRBV29-1; J gene: TRBJ1-1; clone size: few; D gene: .; CDR3 DNA: TGCAGCGCCCACCAAGGACGGGGGCTAGAAGCTTTCTTT; CDR3 protein: CSAHQGRGLEAFF
V gene: TRBV5-1; J gene: TRBJ2-1; clone size: .; D gene: .; CDR3 DNA: TGCGCCAGCAGCTTGGAGCGTCGGGACAATGAGCAGTTCTTC; CDR3 protein: CASSLERRDNEQFF
V gene: TRBV28; J gene: TRBJ1-1; clone size: .; D gene: TRBD1; CDR3 DNA: TGTGCCAGCAGTCCTATCGGGACAGGGGGCTTGAACACTGAAGCTTTCTTT; CDR3 protein: CASSPIGTGGLNTEAFF
V gene: TRBV6-1; J gene: TRBJ2-1; clone size: .; D gene: TRBD2; CDR3 DNA: TGTGCCAGGAGCCTCCGGACTAGCGGGACGAAACTCGCCTCCTACGATGAGCAGTTCTTC; CDR3 protein: CARSLRTSGTKLASYDEQFF
V gene: TRBV11-3; J gene: TRBJ1-1; clone size: .; D gene: TRBD1; CDR3 DNA: TGTGCCAGCAGCCCGACAGGGGTGTATACTGAAGATTTCTTT; CDR3 protein: CASSPTGVYTEDFF
V gene: TRBV20-1; J gene: TRBJ2-5; clone size: .; D gene: TRBD1; CDR3 DNA: TGCAGTGCTGTCCCCGGGACAGTCCAAGAGACCCAGTACTTC; CDR3 protein: CSAVPGTVQETQYF
V gene: TRBV11-1; J gene: TRBJ2-3; clone size: .; D gene: .; CDR3 DNA: TGCGCCAGCAGCTTAGTCTGGGGGTTAGTTACGCAGTATTTT; CDR3 protein: CASSLVWGLVTQYF
V gene: TRBV28; J gene: TRBJ1-5; clone size: few; D gene: .; CDR3 DNA: TGTGCCAGCAGTTTAGGGTTCCAAGGTGGGAGCAATCAGCCCCAGCATTTT; CDR3 protein: CASSLGFQGGSNQPQHF
V gene: TRBV29-1; J gene: TRBJ1-1; clone size: many; D gene: .; CDR3 DNA: TGCAGCGTTGCTAAGGGGCAAACTGAAGCTTTCTTT; CDR3 protein: CSVAKGQTEAFF
V gene: TRBV6-5; J gene: TRBJ2-1; clone size: many; D gene: .; CDR3 DNA: TGTGCCAGCGGAACCCCTAGGGCCAATGAGCAGTTCTTC; CDR3 protein: CASGTPRANEQFF
V gene: TRBV11-2; J gene: TRBJ2-7; clone size: .; D gene: TRBD2; CDR3 DNA: TGTGCTTTCACGACTCCTGGGCGGGAGGCAAGGGGGGAGCAGTACTTC; CDR3 protein: CAFTTPGREARGEQYF
V gene: TRBV29-1; J gene: TRBJ2-3; clone size: .; D gene: .; CDR3 DNA: TGCAGCGCTAGCAGCCTGGGAGATACGCTGTATTTT; CDR3 protein: CSASSLGDTLYF
V gene: TRBV7-8; J gene: TRBJ2-6; clone size: .; D gene: .; CDR3 DNA: TGTGCCAGCAGCTTAGCGGGGGTTGGGTCCTCTGGGGCCAACATCCTGACTTTC; CDR3 protein: CASSLAGVGSSGANILTF
V gene: TRBV4-1; J gene: TRBJ1-2; clone size: many; D gene: .; CDR3 DNA: TGCGCCAGCAGCCAAGATCAGTGGACAGAATCGGGTGGCTACACCTTC; CDR3 protein: CASSQDQWTESGGYTF
V gene: TRBV29-1; J gene: TRBJ1-2; clone size: .; D gene: .; CDR3 DNA: TGCAGCGATTCCCTGGGGGAGTATGGCTACACCTTC; CDR3 protein: CSDSLGEYGYTF
V gene: TRBV11-2; J gene: TRBJ2-1; clone size: .; D gene: .; CDR3 DNA: TGTGCCAGCAGTTCCATAGCTGGGACGCATGAGCATTTCTTC; CDR3 protein: CASSSIAGTHEHFF
V gene: TRBV10-3; J gene: TRBJ2-7; clone size: .; D gene: TRBD2; CDR3 DNA: TGTGTCATCAGTACCAAAGCGGGACTAGCGGGAAACGAGCAGTACTTC; CDR3 protein: CVISTKAGLAGNEQYF
V gene: TRBV11-1; J gene: TRBJ1-1; clone size: .; D gene: TRBD1; CDR3 DNA: TGTGCCAGCAGCTTAGGACTAGGACAGGACGAAGCTTTCTTT; CDR3 protein: CASSLGLGQDEAFF
V gene: TRBV6-5; J gene: TRBJ2-7; clone size: medium-sized; D gene: .; CDR3 DNA: TGTGCCAGCAGTACCACTCCCACCTCCTACGAGCAGTACTTC; CDR3 protein: CASSTTPTSYEQYF
V gene: TRBV28; J gene: TRBJ1-6; clone size: .; D gene: .; CDR3 DNA: TGTGCCAGCAACGTAGCCGGACACTTTAATTCACCCCTCCACTTT; CDR3 protein: CASNVAGHFNSPLHF
V gene: TRBV7-9; J gene: TRBJ2-7; clone size: few; D gene: TRBD1; CDR3 DNA: TGTGCCAGCAGCATCGGACAGGGTTACGAGCAGTACTTC; CDR3 protein: CASSIGQGYEQYF
V gene: TRBV11-2; J gene: TRBJ2-1; clone size: .; D gene: TRBD2; CDR3 DNA: TGTGTCAACAGCTTACCCACGGGGACGTGGGAGCGGGACGGTTTCCGAAATGAGCAGTTCTTC; CDR3 protein: CVNSLPTGTWERDGFRNEQFF
V gene: TRBV5-1; J gene: TRBJ2-7; clone size: .; D gene: .; CDR3 DNA: TGCGCCAGCAGCTTGGGGCCAGTGGTTTCCTACGAGCAGTACTTC; CDR3 protein: CASSLGPVVSYEQYF
V gene: TRBV11-2; J gene: TRBJ2-3; clone size: .; D gene: .; CDR3 DNA: TGTGCCAGCAGCGGCGACTTGGGCGGCACAGATACTCAGTATTTT; CDR3 protein: CASSGDLGGTDTQYF
V gene: TRBV29-1; J gene: TRBJ1-1; clone size: many; D gene: TRBD1; CDR3 DNA: TGCAGCGTTGAAGTCCCGACAGGGGAAGCTTTCTTT; CDR3 protein: CSVEVPTGEAFF
V gene: TRBV2; J gene: TRBJ2-3; clone size: .; D gene: TRBD2; CDR3 DNA: TGTGCCAGCAGTCCCAGCGGGGGAGGCACAGATACGCAGTATTTT; CDR3 protein: CASSPSGGGTDTQYF
V gene: TRBV14; J gene: TRBJ1-2; clone size: .; D gene: TRBD1; CDR3 DNA: TGTGCCAGCAGTCCATACCAGGGGGCCGACTATGGTTACACCTTC; CDR3 protein: CASSPYQGADYGYTF
V gene: TRBV25-1; J gene: TRBJ2-1; clone size: .; D gene: TRBD2; CDR3 DNA: TGTGCCATCAGTGAAGCGGCGGGAGGACCTTACAATGAGCAGTTCTTC; CDR3 protein: CAISEAAGGPYNEQFF
V gene: TRBV4-1; J gene: TRBJ1-5; clone size: many; D gene: .; CDR3 DNA: TGCGCCAGCAGCCCCAGGGATAGCAATCAGCCCCAGCATTTT; CDR3 protein: CASSPRDSNQPQHF
V gene: TRBV11-2; J gene: TRBJ2-1; clone size: .; D gene: .; CDR3 DNA: TGTACCGGCAGCGTCTTACCGGGTTACAATGAGCAGTTCTTC; CDR3 protein: CTGSVLPGYNEQFF
V gene: TRBV11-2; J gene: TRBJ2-3; clone size: .; D gene: .; CDR3 DNA: TGTGTCAGCAGCTCGAGATCAGCAGATACGCAGTATTTT; CDR3 protein: CVSSSRSADTQYF
V gene: TRBV4-1; J gene: TRBJ2-1; clone size: .; D gene: .; CDR3 DNA: TGCGCCAGCAGCCAAGATAGTCGGGGCGGGTACAATGAGCAGTCCTTT; CDR3 protein: CASSQDSRGGYNEQSF
V gene: TRBV28; J gene: TRBJ2-1; clone size: .; D gene: TRBD2; CDR3 DNA: TGTGCCAGCAGTCCGGGTACTAGCGGGAGGGGGTACCCATCACAGAGTGAGCAGTTCTTC; CDR3 protein: CASSPGTSGRGYPSQSEQFF
V gene: TRBV6-5; J gene: TRBJ2-2; clone size: .; D gene: .; CDR3 DNA: TGTACCAGCAGTTACTCGAATCCTAGCAGAAACACCGGGGAGCTATTTTTT; CDR3 protein: CTSSYSNPSRNTGELFF
V gene: TRBV12-3/TRBV12-4; J gene: TRBJ2-3; clone size: .; D gene: .; CDR3 DNA: TGTGCCAGCAACATTCGAAGATTGACAGATACCCAGTATTTT; CDR3 protein: CASNIRRLTDTQYF
V gene: TRBV11-2; J gene: TRBJ2-4; clone size: .; D gene: .; CDR3 DNA: TGTGCCAGCAGCTTGAGTGGGCCACTTGGGAATATTCAGTACTTC; CDR3 protein: CASSLSGPLGNIQYF
V gene: TRBV11-3; J gene: TRBJ2-1; clone size: medium-sized; D gene: .; CDR3 DNA: TGTGCCAGCAGCCCCACGAGGCTAGCAGGGAATGAGCAGTTCTTC; CDR3 protein: CASSPTRLAGNEQFF
V gene: TRBV5-1; J gene: TRBJ2-3; clone size: .; D gene: TRBD2; CDR3 DNA: TGCGCCAGCAGTCGCAGCGGGAGGTCCGATATGCAGTATTTT; CDR3 protein: CASSRSGRSDMQYF
V gene: TRBV4-2; J gene: TRBJ2-5; clone size: .; D gene: TRBD2; CDR3 DNA: TGTGCCAGCAGCCCCTCGGGACTAGCGGAACAAGAGACACAGTACTTC; CDR3 protein: CASSPSGLAEQETQYF
V gene: TRBV9; J gene: TRBJ2-1; clone size: .; D gene: TRBD1; CDR3 DNA: TGTGCCAGCAGCGGCGGACAGGGGAACGTCTACAATGAGCAGTTCTTC; CDR3 protein: CASSGGQGNVYNEQFF
V gene: TRBV11-3; J gene: TRBJ2-1; clone size: few; D gene: .; CDR3 DNA: TGTGCCAGCAGCCCGGGGGCCACTAGCGCTTACAATGGGCAGTTCTTC; CDR3 protein: CASSPGATSAYNGQFF
V gene: TRBV7-8; J gene: TRBJ2-3; clone size: .; D gene: .; CDR3 DNA: TGTGCCAGCAGCCGAAACAGGGTCCGCTCTAGCATAGATACGCAGTATTTT; CDR3 protein: CASSRNRVRSSIDTQYF
V gene: TRBV29-1; J gene: TRBJ2-5; clone size: .; D gene: .; CDR3 DNA: TGCAACACCAGAGTAGGGGAGACCAAGTACTTC; CDR3 protein: CNTRVGETKYF
V gene: TRBV6-1; J gene: TRBJ1-1; clone size: .; D gene: TRBD1; CDR3 DNA: TGTGCCCGCTACAGGGGCACTGAAACTTTCTTT; CDR3 protein: CARYRGTETFF
V gene: TRBV29-1; J gene: TRBJ2-5; clone size: many; D gene: .; CDR3 DNA: TGCAGCGTTGACCAGGGAGAAGAGACCCAGTACTTC; CDR3 protein: CSVDQGEETQYF
V gene: TRBV12-3/TRBV12-4; J gene: TRBJ2-7; clone size: many; D gene: TRBD2; CDR3 DNA: TGTGCCAGCACATCGACTAGCGGGAATCTAAAACCCTACGAGCAGTACTTC; CDR3 protein: CASTSTSGNLKPYEQYF
V gene: TRBV28; J gene: TRBJ2-7; clone size: .; D gene: .; CDR3 DNA: TGTGCCAGCAGTTTATGGGACAACCCGACCCACGTGCAGTACTTC; CDR3 protein: CASSLWDNPTHVQYF
V gene: TRBV11-2; J gene: TRBJ2-1; clone size: once; D gene: .; CDR3 DNA: TGTGCCAGCAGCTTAGAGGGGACTCCGAGTGTTGAGCAGTTCTTC; CDR3 protein: CASSLEGTPSVEQFF